The rows below give T cell receptor beta chains drawn from one sample of a study of blood T cell repertoires in COVID-19. Clones were sequenced by immunoSEQ multiplex PCR, and TCRdb holds only the in-frame ones, with some missing. Of 210,000 or so clones in the sample, approximately 84% were seen once. Sequences were obtained from peripheral blood. The receptor source for this set is a man over 45 with acute or convalescent COVID-19. CDR3s include the opening cysteine and the closing phenylalanine or tryptophan. A D gene is named only where the DNA matches it firmly. Size tells how often a clone was seen (once, few, many) or the class of an expanded clone, and some rows leave it out.

- | - | TRBJ2-3 | TRBV19 | 13 | CASSKRITDTQYF | TGTGCCAGTAGTAAGCGGATCACAGATACGCAGTATTTT
- | - | TRBJ1-1 | TRBV7-2 | 15 | CASSSMDTLNTEAFF | TGTGCCAGCAGCAGTATGGACACCTTGAACACTGAAGCTTTCTTT
once | TRBD1 | TRBJ1-2 | TRBV12-3/TRBV12-4 | 13 | CASSSGQGNGYTF | TGTGCCAGCAGTTCGGGACAGGGAAATGGCTACACCTTC
few | TRBD1 | TRBJ1-5 | TRBV10-2 | 17 | CASSGGQGGISNQPQHF | TGCGCCAGCAGTGGGGGACAGGGGGGGATTAGCAATCAGCCCCAGCATTTT
- | TRBD1 | TRBJ1-2 | TRBV5-1 | 17 | CASSLTGATNLDYGYTF | TGCGCCAGCAGCTTGACAGGGGCCACCAATCTTGACTATGGCTACACCTTC
- | - | TRBJ1-3 | TRBV5-1 | 14 | CASADTFSGNTIYF | TGCGCCAGCGCGGACACCTTCTCTGGAAACACCATATATTTT
- | - | TRBJ2-2 | TRBV5-6 | 12 | CASSLGAGELFF | TGTGCCAGCAGCTTGGGGGCGGGGGAGCTGTTTTTT
- | - | TRBJ1-1 | TRBV19 | 15 | CASSSSAWRSTEAFF | TGTGCCAGTAGTTCCAGCGCCTGGCGAAGCACTGAAGCTTTCTTT
- | TRBD1 | TRBJ2-1 | TRBV14 | 12 | CASSSDRVGQFF | TGTGCCAGCAGCAGCGACAGGGTTGGGCAGTTCTTC
few | - | TRBJ2-5 | TRBV5-8 | 13 | CASSLVVEETQYF | TGTGCCAGCAGCTTGGTAGTAGAGGAGACCCAGTACTTC
- | - | TRBJ2-1 | TRBV11-2 | 14 | CASSLVGGLAEQFF | TGTGCCAGCAGCTTAGTCGGGGGGCTCGCTGAGCAGTTCTTC
- | TRBD2 | TRBJ2-3 | TRBV11-3 | 16 | CASSPGLAVHTDTQYF | TGTGCCAGCAGCCCTGGACTAGCGGTACACACAGATACGCAGTATTTT
- | TRBD2 | TRBJ2-1 | TRBV18 | 19 | CASSRRTSGSYPGYNEQFF | TGTGCCAGCTCACGGAGGACTAGCGGGTCATACCCGGGCTACAATGAGCAGTTCTTC
few | TRBD1 | TRBJ1-1 | TRBV7-6 | 14 | CASSLEGTVTEAFF | TGTGCCAGCAGCTTAGAGGGGACAGTTACTGAAGCTTTCTTT
- | TRBD1 | TRBJ1-2 | TRBV9 | 16 | CASSVGGQGRNAGYTF | TGTGCCAGCAGCGTAGGAGGACAGGGAAGAAATGCTGGCTACACCTTC
few | TRBD1 | TRBJ1-1 | TRBV11-2 | 17 | CASSSTRQGIKNTEAFF | TGTGCCAGCAGCTCGACCCGACAGGGAATTAAGAACACTGAAGCTTTCTTT